This entry describes one TCR beta chain. This record belongs to a study of blood T cell repertoires in COVID-19. Background on the study: Samples taken during acute and convalescent COVID-19 were collected in the United States, Italy and Spain. PBMCs, B-cell-depleted T cells, or T cells provided the cDNA or gDNA that made up the material.

Source study methods: Reference gene primer amplification yielded estimated nucleated cell counts. Using immunoSEQ multiplex PCR, the repertoire was profiled, and TCRdb retains in-frame clones only, with some absent. For V, J and clone size, that table is used; D and trimming come from the DNA. The sample lists approximately 170,000 clones, roughly 84% occurring once. This TCR was recovered from a man in his sixties or seventies with active or convalescent COVID-19. The sequencing sample was made of peripheral blood.

The CDR3 here is CASSLGLVSTDTQYF. The CDR3 nucleotides are TGTGCCAGCAGCTTAGGGCTAGTTAGCACAGATACGCAGTATTTT. The chain links TRBV7-8 to TRBJ2-3; D call uncertain. The CDR3 has 15 amino acids. V was cut by 1 base and J by 0 bases, with 8 bases left in between. Germline assignment: CDR1 SGHVS and CDR2 FQNEAQ.